A selection of T cell receptor beta chains follows, all from one sample in a study of cytomegalovirus exposure and HLA in healthy donors. Libraries were prepared by immunoSEQ multiplex PCR; TCRdb keeps only in-frame clonotypes and omits some of them. The sample holds some 190,000 clones, around 80% seen once. Sequencing was carried out using PBMCs. These TCRs come from a woman aged 25 to 39 in good health and CMV-seronegative. Each CDR3 is given with its conserved first and last residue. The order of the fields is D gene, J gene, V gene, clone size, CDR3 protein, CDR3 DNA. The D gene is left open where the match is weak. For some rows the clone size is stated as once, few or many, or as a class when expanded; others skip it.

d_gene: TRBD1; j_gene: TRBJ2-5; v_gene: TRBV29-1; abundance: NA; CDR3aa: CSVDKQGARAQETQYF; CDR3nt: TGCAGCGTTGATAAACAGGGGGCGAGGGCCCAAGAGACCCAGTACTTC
d_gene: TRBD1; j_gene: TRBJ2-7; v_gene: TRBV15; abundance: once; CDR3aa: CATCPGQGISYEQYF; CDR3nt: TGTGCCACCTGTCCGGGACAGGGAATTTCCTACGAGCAGTACTTC
d_gene: TRBD2; j_gene: TRBJ2-1; v_gene: TRBV18; abundance: NA; CDR3aa: CASSSRTSGKNNEQFF; CDR3nt: TGTGCCAGCTCATCTCGGACTAGCGGTAAAAACAATGAGCAGTTCTTC
d_gene: TRBD2; j_gene: TRBJ2-3; v_gene: TRBV7-9; abundance: NA; CDR3aa: CASSLTKTSGYTDTQYF; CDR3nt: TGTGCCAGCAGCTTGACGAAGACTAGCGGATACACAGATACGCAGTATTTT
d_gene: NA; j_gene: TRBJ1-3; v_gene: TRBV29-1; abundance: NA; CDR3aa: CSAQVGWAGNTIYF; CDR3nt: TGCAGCGCGCAAGTCGGGTGGGCTGGAAACACCATATATTTT
d_gene: TRBD1; j_gene: TRBJ2-2; v_gene: TRBV10-3; abundance: few; CDR3aa: CAISESGRGHTGELFF; CDR3nt: TGTGCCATCAGTGAGTCGGGCAGGGGGCACACCGGGGAGCTGTTTTTT
d_gene: TRBD2; j_gene: TRBJ2-1; v_gene: TRBV9; abundance: NA; CDR3aa: CASSERGPPYNEQFF; CDR3nt: TGTGCCAGCAGCGAGCGGGGGCCACCCTACAATGAGCAGTTCTTC
d_gene: TRBD1; j_gene: TRBJ2-2; v_gene: TRBV6-1; abundance: NA; CDR3aa: CASRQGANGELFF; CDR3nt: TGTGCCAGTCGACAGGGGGCTAACGGGGAGCTGTTTTTT
d_gene: TRBD2; j_gene: TRBJ2-2; v_gene: TRBV27; abundance: NA; CDR3aa: CASSQGLAGTGELFF; CDR3nt: TGTGCCAGCAGCCAGGGACTAGCGGGCACCGGGGAGCTGTTTTTT
d_gene: NA; j_gene: TRBJ1-2; v_gene: TRBV27; abundance: few; CDR3aa: CASSFSLNYGYTF; CDR3nt: TGTGCCAGCAGTTTTTCCCTTAACTATGGCTACACCTTC
d_gene: TRBD1; j_gene: TRBJ2-2; v_gene: TRBV30; abundance: NA; CDR3aa: CAWSPGQGKAGELFF; CDR3nt: TGTGCCTGGAGCCCGGGACAGGGGAAGGCCGGGGAGCTGTTTTTT
d_gene: TRBD1; j_gene: TRBJ2-2; v_gene: TRBV30; abundance: NA; CDR3aa: CAWSDRDRGLVSGELFF; CDR3nt: TGTGCCTGGAGTGATCGGGACAGGGGGCTGGTTTCCGGGGAGCTGTTTTTT
d_gene: NA; j_gene: TRBJ2-7; v_gene: TRBV10-2; abundance: NA; CDR3aa: CASSGPVGEIQYF; CDR3nt: TGCGCCAGCAGTGGGCCGGTTGGGGAGATACAGTACTTC
d_gene: TRBD2; j_gene: TRBJ2-1; v_gene: TRBV7-2; abundance: NA; CDR3aa: CASSLAGGGIYEQFF; CDR3nt: TGTGCCAGCAGCTTAGCAGGCGGGGGGATATATGAGCAGTTCTTC
d_gene: NA; j_gene: TRBJ1-2; v_gene: TRBV19; abundance: NA; CDR3aa: CASTSNGGANYGYTF; CDR3nt: TGTGCCAGTACCTCGAACGGGGGAGCTAACTATGGCTACACCTTC
d_gene: TRBD1; j_gene: TRBJ1-2; v_gene: TRBV6-5; abundance: NA; CDR3aa: CASSYSDRNYGYTF; CDR3nt: TGTGCCAGCAGTTACTCGGACAGGAACTATGGCTACACCTTC
d_gene: NA; j_gene: TRBJ2-4; v_gene: TRBV6-1; abundance: NA; CDR3aa: CASSEIARLRKNIQYF; CDR3nt: TGTGCCAGCAGTGAGATTGCCCGACTCCGCAAAAACATTCAGTACTTC
d_gene: TRBD1; j_gene: TRBJ1-1; v_gene: TRBV5-6; abundance: NA; CDR3aa: CASSFATGEQGEAFF; CDR3nt: TGTGCCAGCAGCTTCGCGACAGGGGAGCAGGGTGAAGCTTTCTTT
d_gene: NA; j_gene: TRBJ2-5; v_gene: TRBV6-5; abundance: NA; CDR3aa: CASSYSRLVETQYF; CDR3nt: TGTGCCAGCAGTTACAGCCGGTTGGTGGAGACCCAGTACTTC
d_gene: NA; j_gene: TRBJ2-7; v_gene: TRBV4-2; abundance: NA; CDR3aa: CASSQYRSYEQYF; CDR3nt: TGTGCCAGCAGCCAATACAGGTCCTACGAGCAGTACTTC
d_gene: NA; j_gene: TRBJ1-1; v_gene: TRBV7-9; abundance: NA; CDR3aa: CAGGPSAEAFF; CDR3nt: TGTGCCGGGGGCCCCAGCGCTGAAGCTTTCTTT
d_gene: TRBD1; j_gene: TRBJ2-1; v_gene: TRBV5-1; abundance: NA; CDR3aa: CASSPGQTSNSYNEQFF; CDR3nt: TGCGCCAGCAGCCCGGGACAGACCTCCAACTCCTACAATGAGCAGTTCTTC
d_gene: NA; j_gene: TRBJ2-1; v_gene: TRBV30; abundance: NA; CDR3aa: CAWSVDLMGEQFF; CDR3nt: TGTGCCTGGAGTGTAGACCTGATGGGCGAGCAGTTCTTC
d_gene: NA; j_gene: TRBJ1-2; v_gene: TRBV5-1; abundance: NA; CDR3aa: CASSLSPGNFYGYTF; CDR3nt: TGCGCCAGCAGCTTGAGCCCAGGGAATTTTTATGGCTACACCTTC
d_gene: TRBD1; j_gene: TRBJ1-6; v_gene: TRBV5-1; abundance: NA; CDR3aa: CASSPGQGISSPLHF; CDR3nt: TGCGCCAGCAGCCCGGGACAGGGGATAAGTTCACCCCTCCACTTT
d_gene: TRBD2; j_gene: TRBJ2-1; v_gene: TRBV18; abundance: NA; CDR3aa: CASSPSGGRGNEQFF; CDR3nt: TGTGCCAGCTCACCATCGGGGGGGCGCGGGAATGAGCAGTTCTTC
d_gene: NA; j_gene: TRBJ1-5; v_gene: TRBV30; abundance: NA; CDR3aa: CAWGPPIAGINQPQHF; CDR3nt: TGTGCCTGGGGACCTCCGATTGCGGGGATCAATCAGCCCCAGCATTTT
d_gene: TRBD1; j_gene: TRBJ1-2; v_gene: TRBV19; abundance: NA; CDR3aa: CASSPLLGQGAVYGYTF; CDR3nt: TGTGCCAGTAGTCCCCTGTTGGGACAGGGGGCTGTCTATGGCTACACCTTC
d_gene: TRBD1; j_gene: TRBJ1-2; v_gene: TRBV4-1; abundance: NA; CDR3aa: CASSRQGRGDYGYTF; CDR3nt: TGCGCCAGCAGCCGACAGGGCAGGGGAGACTATGGCTACACCTTC
d_gene: NA; j_gene: TRBJ2-2; v_gene: TRBV5-4; abundance: NA; CDR3aa: CASSLDGAGELFF; CDR3nt: TGTGCCAGCAGCTTAGACGGGGCCGGGGAGCTGTTTTTT
d_gene: NA; j_gene: TRBJ1-2; v_gene: TRBV5-4; abundance: NA; CDR3aa: CASSGGRRGYTF; CDR3nt: TGTGCCAGCAGCGGTGGGAGACGGGGCTACACCTTC
d_gene: TRBD1; j_gene: TRBJ2-7; v_gene: TRBV5-1; abundance: once; CDR3aa: CASSLRSATGGYEQYF; CDR3nt: TGCGCCAGCAGCTTGAGGAGTGCTACAGGGGGCTACGAGCAGTACTTC
d_gene: TRBD1; j_gene: TRBJ1-1; v_gene: TRBV9; abundance: NA; CDR3aa: CASSPWTGGRAEAFF; CDR3nt: TGTGCCAGCAGCCCCTGGACAGGGGGCAGGGCTGAAGCTTTCTTT
d_gene: NA; j_gene: TRBJ1-2; v_gene: TRBV28; abundance: NA; CDR3aa: CASSLPGIHFHGYTF; CDR3nt: TGTGCCAGCAGTTTACCAGGTATTCATTTTCATGGCTACACCTTC
d_gene: TRBD1; j_gene: TRBJ2-5; v_gene: TRBV10-2; abundance: few; CDR3aa: CASRQGETQYF; CDR3nt: TGCGCCAGCAGACAGGGGGAGACCCAGTACTTC
d_gene: TRBD1; j_gene: TRBJ1-5; v_gene: TRBV15; abundance: NA; CDR3aa: CATSRVTGGNQPQHF; CDR3nt: TGTGCCACCAGCAGAGTCACAGGGGGTAATCAGCCCCAGCATTTT
d_gene: NA; j_gene: TRBJ1-5; v_gene: TRBV4-1; abundance: NA; CDR3aa: CASSQDSGQGWDSNQPQHF; CDR3nt: TGCGCCAGCAGCCAAGATTCTGGCCAGGGTTGGGATAGCAATCAGCCCCAGCATTTT
d_gene: NA; j_gene: TRBJ2-3; v_gene: TRBV6-5; abundance: NA; CDR3aa: CASRSRVTDTQYF; CDR3nt: TGTGCCAGCAGATCCCGGGTAACAGATACGCAGTATTTT